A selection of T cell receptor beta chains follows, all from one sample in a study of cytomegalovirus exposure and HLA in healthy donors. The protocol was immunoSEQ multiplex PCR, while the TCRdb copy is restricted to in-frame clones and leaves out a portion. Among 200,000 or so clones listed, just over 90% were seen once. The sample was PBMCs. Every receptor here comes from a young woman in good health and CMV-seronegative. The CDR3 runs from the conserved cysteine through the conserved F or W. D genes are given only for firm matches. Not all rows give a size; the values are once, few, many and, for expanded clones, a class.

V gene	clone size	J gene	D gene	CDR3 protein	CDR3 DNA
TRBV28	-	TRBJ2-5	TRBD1	CASNKDRAFQETQYF	TGTGCCAGCAATAAGGACAGGGCTTTCCAAGAGACCCAGTACTTC
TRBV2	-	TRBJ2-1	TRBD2	CASEREAHNEQFF	TGTGCCAGCGAGCGGGAGGCACACAATGAGCAGTTCTTC
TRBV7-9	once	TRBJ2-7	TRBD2	CASSLPGLAGGKEQYF	TGTGCCAGCAGCCTCCCGGGACTAGCGGGAGGGAAGGAGCAGTACTTC
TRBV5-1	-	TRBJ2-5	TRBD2	CASSLILAGGLVATQYF	TGCGCCAGCAGCTTGATTCTAGCGGGAGGGCTCGTCGCGACCCAGTACTTC
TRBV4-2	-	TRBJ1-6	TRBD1	CASSQEQGSSYNSPLHF	TGTGCCAGCAGCCAAGAACAGGGGAGCTCCTATAATTCACCCCTCCACTTT
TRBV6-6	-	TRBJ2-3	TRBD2	CASRTSGNPGPDTQYF	TGTGCCAGCAGAACTAGCGGGAACCCGGGTCCAGATACGCAGTATTTT
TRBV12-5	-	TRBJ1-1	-	CASVLAQSLLPNTEAFF	TGTGCTAGTGTCCTCGCACAGTCCCTCCTCCCGAACACTGAAGCTTTCTTT
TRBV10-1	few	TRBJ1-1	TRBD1	CASSAYRGEAFF	TGCGCCAGCAGTGCCTACAGGGGTGAAGCTTTCTTT
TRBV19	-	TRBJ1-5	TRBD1	CASSGDRGDNQPQHF	TGTGCCAGTAGTGGTGACAGGGGAGACAATCAGCCCCAGCATTTT
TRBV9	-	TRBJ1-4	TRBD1	CASSVSGRIRGQTNEKLFF	TGTGCCAGCAGCGTGTCCGGCAGAATCCGGGGACAGACTAATGAAAAACTGTTTTTT
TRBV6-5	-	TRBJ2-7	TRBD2	CASRREGASYEQYF	TGTGCCAGCCGGCGGGAGGGGGCCTCCTACGAGCAGTACTTC
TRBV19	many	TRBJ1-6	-	CASSIASGIGSPLHF	TGTGCCAGTAGTATAGCTTCAGGTATAGGATCACCCCTCCACTTT
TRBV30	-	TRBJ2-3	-	CAWRVGQTTDTQYF	TGTGCCTGGAGGGTAGGACAGACCACAGATACGCAGTATTTT
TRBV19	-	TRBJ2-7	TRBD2	CASSIEYAFSGRSYEQYF	TGTGCCAGTAGTATAGAATACGCATTTAGCGGGAGGTCCTACGAGCAGTACTTC
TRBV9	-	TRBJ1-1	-	CASSVGQENTEAFF	TGTGCCAGCAGCGTAGGACAGGAGAACACTGAAGCTTTCTTT
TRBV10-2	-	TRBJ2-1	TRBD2	CASGIAGGSYNEQFF	TGCGCCAGTGGGATAGCGGGAGGCTCCTACAATGAGCAGTTCTTC
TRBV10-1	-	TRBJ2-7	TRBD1	CASSQGTGLYEQYF	TGCGCCAGCAGCCAGGGGACAGGACTTTACGAGCAGTACTTC
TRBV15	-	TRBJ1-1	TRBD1	CATSRPRTGYLNTEAFF	TGTGCCACCAGCAGACCAAGGACAGGGTACCTGAACACTGAAGCTTTCTTT
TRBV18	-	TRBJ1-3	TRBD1	CASSPLGTARTGNTIYF	TGTGCCAGCTCACCCCTGGGGACAGCCAGAACTGGAAACACCATATATTTT
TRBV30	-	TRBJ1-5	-	CAWSVGGAQPQHF	TGTGCCTGGAGTGTAGGAGGGGCGCAGCCCCAGCATTTT
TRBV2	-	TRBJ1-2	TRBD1	CASSELDRTLSDYGYTF	TGTGCCAGCAGTGAACTGGACAGGACGTTATCAGACTATGGCTACACCTTC
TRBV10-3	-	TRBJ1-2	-	CAIGAAQGYTF	TGTGCCATCGGGGCGGCCCAGGGCTACACCTTC
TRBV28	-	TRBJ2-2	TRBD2	CASSGLAVNTGELFF	TGTGCCAGCAGCGGACTAGCGGTTAACACCGGGGAGCTGTTTTTT
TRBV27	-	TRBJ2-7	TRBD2	CASRLSGTSVYEQYF	TGTGCCAGCAGGTTATCCGGGACTAGCGTCTACGAGCAGTACTTC
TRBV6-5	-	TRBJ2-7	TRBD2	CASSWGTSGQGEQYF	TGTGCCAGCAGTTGGGGGACTAGCGGACAGGGGGAGCAGTACTTC
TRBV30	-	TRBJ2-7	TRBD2	CAWSVWTRGTRNKPTNYEQYF	TGTGCCTGGAGTGTATGGACTCGTGGGACTAGAAATAAACCTACGAACTACGAGCAGTACTTC
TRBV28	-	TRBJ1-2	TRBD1	CASTGDLYGYTF	TGTGCCAGTACAGGGGATCTCTATGGCTACACCTTC